Following are 10 T cell receptor beta chains from one sample sequenced in a study of Tregs in tolerant kidney transplant recipients. Produced via immunoSEQ multiplex PCR; TCRdb's table is partial and in-frame only. The data show about 23,000 clones, and the top ten clones hold approximately 4.1%. Mixed chimerism was transient after nonmyeloablative marrow transplants from related graft donors. Sample: CD4+ T cells from blood (PBMCs), taken 6 months after the transplant. These receptor sequences come from a human patient who received a combined kidney and bone marrow transplant. Certain T cells may be donor cells from the graft.

A remark on this clone: The read falls 3 residues short of the CDR3 end, and the missing part is taken from the germline J gene. The V call is TRBV7-9, the J call TRBJ1-1; D perhaps matches TRBD1 (5 bases). The germline CDR1 and CDR2 sequences are SEHNR and FQNEAQ (reference sequence). Trimming left V 6 bases short and J 6 bases short, with 17 bases between. The CDR3 loop spans 14 amino acids. The sequenced part of the CDR3 DNA is TGTGCCAGCAGTGGAACCCGGAAGGGGCCTGAA. Translation: CASSGTRKGPE. The complete CDR3 sequence is CASSGTRKGPEAFF.

The CDR3 loop is CASSTPFKGGYQPQHF. CDR3 bases read: TGTGCCAGTAGTACGCCCTTTAAGGGGGGGTATCAGCCC. The chain uses TRBV19 and TRBJ1-5; D possibly corresponds to TRBD1 (6 bases). The DNA ends 3 residues before the CDR3 does, and the rest of the CDR3 is filled in from the germline J gene. CDR3 length: 16 amino acids. Germline assignment: CDR1 LNHDA and CDR2 SQIVND (reference sequence). V was clipped by 4 bases and J by 5 bases, with 18 bases between them.

With respect to this clone: Read coverage stops 3 residues before the CDR3 terminus; the germline J gene supplies the remainder. The chain links TRBV18 to TRBJ2-3; 8 bases align to TRBD1. Germline V lookup: CDR1 KGHSH, CDR2 LQKENI. The CDR3 contains 15 residues. Trimming cost V 4 bases and J 3 bases; bases outside gene matches: 6. CDR3 DNA, as far as it was read: TGTGCCAGCTCACAACGGACAGGGACGACAGATACG. This encodes CASSQRTGTTDT. Given in full, the CDR3 is CASSQRTGTTDTQYF. Drawing the rest from reference TRBV18 and TRBJ2-3, the complete variable domain is NAGVMQNPRHLVRRRGQEARLRCSPMKGHSHVYWYRQLPEEGLKFMVYLQKENIIDESGMPKERFSAEFPKEGPSILRIQQVVRGDSAAYFCASSQRTGTTDTQYFGPGTRLTVL.

Regarding this clone: The missing CDR3 end, 3 residues past where the read stops, is filled in from the germline J gene. The chain uses TRBV10-1 and TRBJ2-5, with a possible D match to TRBD2 (5 bases). V lost 3 bases to trimming and J lost 5 bases, with 10 bases between them. Germline V lookup: CDR1 WNHNN, CDR2 SYGVQD (reference sequence). The CDR3 has 13 amino acids. CDR3 bases read: TGCGCCAGCAGTGACGGTACGGGGGAGACC. Its translation: CASSDGTGET. In full, the CDR3 reads CASSDGTGETQYF.

Details on this clone: The CDR3 goes on 3 residues after the read ends, and that part is filled in from the germline J gene. The rearrangement joins TRBV5-1 to TRBJ1-1; 7 bases are shared with TRBD1. The CDR3 is made up of 17 amino acids. Germline CDR1 reads SGHRS; CDR2 reads YFSETQ. J gave up 0 bases and V 4 bases, and 12 bases lay outside the gene matches. CDR3 amino acids: CASSPRQGAGLNTEAFF. The covered CDR3 bases are TGCGCCAGCAGCCCCAGACAGGGAGCGGGCCTGAACACTGAA.

About this clone: The missing CDR3 end, 3 residues past where the read stops, is filled in from the germline J gene. The V and J genes are TRBV20-1 and TRBJ2-3, with 8 bases fitting TRBD2. CDR1 is DFQATT, CDR2 SNEGSKA, per germline (reference sequence). With 5 bases clipped from V and 1 base from J, the junction kept 2 bases outside the gene matches. This CDR3 is built from 13 residues. The covered CDR3 bases are TGCAGTGCTTGGCGGGAGGGCACAGATACG. Translation: CSAWREGTDT. The whole CDR3 region reads CSAWREGTDTQYF.

Of note for this clone: The read ends 3 residues shy of where the CDR3 ends; the end is completed using the germline J gene. The chain links TRBV5-1 to TRBJ2-2; TRBD2 matches at 8 bases. CDR3 size: 15 residues. The germline gives CDR1 SGHRS, CDR2 YFSETQ. V lost 7 bases, J lost 3 bases, and 8 bases stayed unmatched. CDR3 protein: CASADRLAYTGELFF. Partial CDR3 DNA: TGCGCCAGCGCAGATAGACTAGCGTACACCGGGGAG.

Regarding this clone: The read falls 3 residues short of the CDR3 end, and the missing part is taken from the germline J gene. The chain uses TRBV30 and TRBJ2-3, with 12 bases aligning to TRBD2. Germline CDR1 is GTSNPN and CDR2 is SVGIG (reference sequence). The CDR3 spans 15 residues. With 6 bases clipped from V and 5 bases from J, the junction kept 9 bases outside the gene matches. The sequenced CDR3 bases are TGTGCCTGCCCCCTAGCGGGAGGGCCAAGAGATACG. Its protein product is CACPLAGGPRDT. In full, the CDR3 reads CACPLAGGPRDTQYF.

Turning to this clone: The read falls 3 residues short of the CDR3 end, and the missing part is taken from the germline J gene. This chain links TRBV19 with TRBJ2-7; possibly TRBD2 for D (6 bases). CDR3 length: 13 residues. With 5 bases removed from V and 2 bases from J, the gap between germline ends came to 10 bases. Germline lookup yields CDR1 LNHDA and CDR2 SQIVND (reference sequence). CDR3 bases read: TGTGCCAGTAGTCCGGGGGAAACCTACGAG. Its protein product is CASSPGETYE. The full-length CDR3 reads as CASSPGETYEQYF.

On this clone: The read ends 3 residues shy of where the CDR3 ends; the end is completed using the germline J gene. The chain has TRBV24-1 and TRBJ2-5; the match to TRBD2 covers 9 bases. The germline CDR1 and CDR2 sequences are KGHDR and SFDVKD. CDR3 length equals 16 residues. The junction had 5 bases not matched to a gene; V was cut back by 1 base and J by 3 bases. CDR3 DNA, as far as it was read: TGTGCCACCAGTGATTTCCCGGCTAGCGGGAAAGAGACC. Amino acid sequence: CATSDFPASGKET. The CDR3, in full, reads CATSDFPASGKETQYF.